The 19 T cell receptor beta chains below were found in one sample sequenced in a study of technical replicates of blood from four donors. Libraries were prepared by immunoSEQ multiplex PCR; TCRdb keeps only in-frame clonotypes and omits some of them. Of about 83,000 clones listed, roughly 92% were seen once; the top ten hold around 0.25%. Sequencing was done on a sample of T cells isolated from PBMCs. These receptors all come from a human donor in good health.

V and J are TRBV7-6 and TRBJ2-7, with D tentatively TRBD1 (7 bases). Per the germline V gene, CDR1 is SGHVS and CDR2 is FNYEAQ. The CDR3 is made up of 13 amino acids. Trimming removed 1 base from V and 11 bases from J, with 15 bases in between. The CDR3 coding sequence is TGTGCCAGCAGCTTAGTGCCCGACAGGGAGGAGTACTTC. Its protein product is CASSLVPDREEYF.

V is TRBV5-6 and J is TRBJ1-6; D gene uncertain. In germline, CDR1 is SGHDT, CDR2 YYEEEE. This CDR3 comprises 12 residues. V lost 3 bases to trimming and J lost 13 bases, with 11 bases between them. CDR3 residues: CASSSVGPPLHF. CDR3 sequence (DNA): TGTGCCAGCAGCTCTGTTGGCCCCCCCCTCCACTTT.

This clone was counted a single time. This chain joins TRBV5-1 and TRBJ1-1; tentatively, D is TRBD1 (5 bases). V lost 5 bases and J lost 5, with 13 bases in between. The CDR3 extends over 13 amino acids. Germline V gene lookup returns CDR1 SGHRS and CDR2 YFSETQ. CDR3 bases: TGCGCCAGCAGTTCAGGGAAGGGTACTGAAGCTTTCTTT. Amino acid sequence: CASSSGKGTEAFF.

The chain joins TRBV5-1 to TRBJ2-1; D possibly corresponds to TRBD2 (5 bases). Germline V gives CDR1 SGHRS, CDR2 YFSETQ. Trimming left V 0 bases short and J 5 bases short, with 15 bases between. CDR3 length equals 16 residues. Here the CDR3 DNA reads TGCGCCAGCAGCTTGGTCACGGGCGGGCGAGACAATGAGCAGTTCTTC. Translating it yields CASSLVTGGRDNEQFF.

The V gene is TRBV14, the J gene TRBJ2-7; TRBD2 aligns across 11 bases. The length of the CDR3 is 14 residues. The V segment lost 5 bases and the J segment 7 bases; nucleotides outside the gene matches: 7. Looked up from germline, CDR1 is SGHDN and CDR2 is FVKESK. The DNA for the CDR3 is TGTGCCAGCAGCTTAGCGGGAGGGCCAGGAGAGCAGTACTTC. This encodes CASSLAGGPGEQYF.

The rearrangement uses TRBV7-9 and TRBJ2-1; D remains ambiguous. Germline V CDR1 and CDR2: SEHNR, FQNEAQ (reference sequence). Deletions cut 6 bases from V and 0 bases from J, with 12 bases between. This CDR3 contains 15 residues. In nucleotides, the CDR3 is TGTGCCAGCAGGGCCGACAAGAGCTCCTACAATGAGCAGTTCTTC. Protein sequence: CASRADKSSYNEQFF.

This chain connects TRBV4-1 to TRBJ2-7; TRBD1 aligns across 10 bases. Trimming removed 2 bases from V and 5 bases from J; junction bases left unmatched: 6. CDR1 is MGHRA, CDR2 YSYEKL, per germline. This CDR3 has 15 residues. The CDR3 loop is CASSQRTGTGDEQYF. CDR3 nucleotide sequence: TGCGCCAGCAGCCAACGAACCGGGACAGGGGACGAGCAGTACTTC.

The gene calls are TRBV27 and TRBJ1-5; 7 nucleotides line up with TRBD1. Germline V gene sequence: CDR1 MNHEY, CDR2 SMNVEV (reference sequence). The CDR3 covers 19 residues. The V segment lost 4 bases and the J segment 5 bases; nucleotides outside the gene matches: 20. The CDR3 sequence is CASSSRGGGRSILYQPQHF. CDR3 sequence (DNA): TGTGCCAGCAGTTCCCGAGGAGGGGGCCGATCCATCTTATATCAGCCCCAGCATTTT.

The J gene is TRBJ1-2, the V gene TRBV27; D might be TRBD1 (5 bases). Germline-derived CDR1 and CDR2 are MNHEY and SMNVEV (reference sequence). V was clipped by 2 bases and J by 5 bases, with 9 bases between them. The CDR3 spans 13 residues. The CDR3 region is CASSLGPGYGYTF. The DNA for the CDR3 is TGTGCCAGCAGTTTAGGTCCAGGGTATGGCTACACCTTC.

The gene calls are TRBV11-2 and TRBJ1-1; D might be TRBD1 (6 bases). This CDR3 has 15 amino acids. Germline V gene data show CDR1 as SGHAT and CDR2 as FQNNGV. Trimming removed 4 bases at V and 0 bases at J, with 12 bases between. The CDR3 sequence is CASSYPGAMNTEAFF. The CDR3 DNA follows: TGTGCCAGCAGCTACCCAGGGGCGATGAACACTGAAGCTTTCTTT.

The chain uses TRBV28 and TRBJ2-5; TRBD1 matches 8 bases. The V gene's germline CDR1 is MDHEN and CDR2 SYDVKM. The CDR3 covers 16 residues. The junction had 11 bases not matched to a gene; V was cut back by 3 bases and J by 5 bases. CDR3 bases: TGTGCCAGCAGTTTTGGGTCAGGGGGCTTTGGGGAGACCCAGTACTTC. The encoded protein is CASSFGSGGFGETQYF.

This chain uses TRBV27 with TRBJ2-3; TRBD2 agrees at 11 bases. The CDR3 spans 13 residues. The germline CDR1 and CDR2 sequences are MNHEY and SMNVEV (reference sequence). The trim removed 10 bases at V and 2 bases at J, leaving 2 bases unmatched. DNA of the CDR3: TGTGCCACGGGACTAGCGGCCACAGATACGCAGTATTTT. Translating it yields CATGLAATDTQYF.

V gene TRBV19 combines with J gene TRBJ2-1; TRBD1 aligns across 9 bases. The CDR3 totals 16 residues. Germline V gene sequence: CDR1 LNHDA, CDR2 SQIVND (reference sequence). V shed 4 bases, J shed 5 bases, and the junction held 9 bases outside the gene matches. DNA of the CDR3: TGTGCCAGTAGTAGCCCCTTGGGACAGGGACACAATGAGCAGTTCTTC. As protein: CASSSPLGQGHNEQFF.

V usage is TRBV4-1 and J usage is TRBJ2-5, with 14 bases that match TRBD2. Germline CDR1 is MGHRA and CDR2 is YSYEKL. V was clipped by 2 bases and J by 5 bases; unmatched bases: 4. CDR3 length: 16 residues. The CDR3 reads CASSQPGLAGGETQYF. The CDR3 bases are TGCGCCAGCAGCCAACCAGGACTAGCGGGAGGTGAGACCCAGTACTTC.

This chain joins TRBV28 and TRBJ2-3; D not certain. The V end was cut by 4 bases, the J end by 2 bases, with 10 bases between. The CDR3 is 14 residues long. In germline, CDR1 is MDHEN, CDR2 SYDVKM. The CDR3 sequence is CASSSLLYTDTQYF. The DNA of the CDR3 is TGTGCCAGCAGTTCGCTACTATACACAGATACGCAGTATTTT.

The V gene is TRBV15, the J gene TRBJ2-7; D gene uncertain. The germline V gene has CDR1 LNHNV and CDR2 YYDKDF (reference sequence). V gave up 0 bases and J gave up 1 base, with 7 bases separating them. The CDR3 extends over 14 amino acids. The CDR3 here is CATSRDPVSYEQYF. The CDR3 DNA is TGTGCCACCAGCAGAGATCCAGTGTCCTACGAGCAGTACTTC.

The chain has TRBV5-8 and TRBJ1-2; D unclear. CDR3 length: 13 residues. From germline, CDR1 is SGHTS and CDR2 YDEGEE. V was clipped by 0 bases and J by 2 bases, with 5 bases between them. CDR3 protein: CASSLDGNYGYTF. In DNA form, the CDR3 reads TGTGCCAGCAGCTTGGACGGGAACTATGGCTACACCTTC. The full variable domain, in which reference TRBV5-8 and TRBJ1-2 provide the parts outside the CDR3, is EAGVTQSPTHLIKTRGQQATLRCSPISGHTSVYWYQQALGLGLQFLLWYDEGEERNRGNFPPRFSGRQFPNYSSELNVNALELEDSALYLCASSLDGNYGYTFGSGTRLTVV.

The chain carries TRBV7-9 and TRBJ2-7; TRBD1 agrees at 9 bases. This CDR3 region has 14 residues. V lost 5 bases to trimming and J lost 3 bases; unmatched junction nucleotides: 5. Germline V gives CDR1 SEHNR, CDR2 FQNEAQ (reference sequence). Here the CDR3 DNA reads TGTGCCAGCAGCCCAGGGACAGGGAACTACGAGCAGTACTTC. Protein sequence: CASSPGTGNYEQYF.

The V and J genes are TRBV5-4 and TRBJ2-3; 9 bases map to TRBD2. The trim removed 2 bases at V and 3 bases at J, leaving 4 bases unmatched. There are 15 residues in the CDR3. Looked up from germline, CDR1 is SGHNT and CDR2 is YYREEE (reference sequence). CDR3 nucleotides: TGTGCCAGCAGCTTTGCTAGCGGGGTAACAGATACGCAGTATTTT. Translated, it gives CASSFASGVTDTQYF.